The 10 T cell receptor beta chains given below trace back to one sample, sequenced in a study of shared clonotypes between healthy human individuals. Profiling relied on immunoSEQ multiplex PCR, and the TCRdb table lists in-frame clones only, not all of them. The sample records millions of clones, just over 90% being singletons. Naive CD8 cells lacked CD45RO, underwent positive selection for CCR7 and left out terminally differentiated effector memory CD45RA+ cells. The sample was naive CD8+ T cells from PBMCs. The receptors were gathered from a young man in good health. Some clones in this sample may be carry-over from other donors' samples.

The chain uses TRBV7-9 and TRBJ1-4, with a tentative D call TRBD1 (5 bases). The germline gives CDR1 SEHNR, CDR2 FQNEAQ (reference sequence). Trimming stripped 2 bases from V and 0 bases from J, with 10 bases between. CDR3 length equals 16 residues. The CDR3: CASSLYEGATNEKLFF. The CDR3 coding sequence is TGTGCCAGCAGCTTATATGAAGGGGCAACTAATGAAAAACTGTTTTTT.

The chain is built from TRBV28 and TRBJ1-2; 9 bases are a match to TRBD1. The CDR3 covers 14 residues. The germline gives CDR1 MDHEN, CDR2 SYDVKM. Trimming cost V 4 bases and J 4 bases; bases outside gene matches: 4. The CDR3 loop is CASSYRTGAYGYTF. CDR3 in DNA: TGTGCCAGCAGTTATCGGACAGGGGCCTATGGCTACACCTTC.

V gene TRBV7-8 combines with J gene TRBJ1-1; D might be TRBD1 (5 bases). The CDR3 contains 17 residues. Looked up from germline, CDR1 is SGHVS and CDR2 is FQNEAQ. With 1 base removed from V and 4 bases from J, the gap between germline ends came to 19 bases. Here the CDR3 reads CASSLGVAGTRPTEAFF. In DNA, the CDR3 is TGTGCCAGCAGCTTAGGAGTCGCAGGGACGCGGCCCACTGAAGCTTTCTTT. The full variable domain, with the rest looked up from reference TRBV7-8 and TRBJ1-1, is GAGVSQSPRYKVAKRGQDVALRCDPISGHVSLFWYQQALGQGPEFLTYFQNEAQLDKSGLPSDRFFAERPEGSVSTLKIQRTQQEDSAVYLCASSLGVAGTRPTEAFFGQGTRLTVV.

The chain carries TRBV11-2 and TRBJ2-1; possibly TRBD2 for D (6 bases). Between the trimmed V and J ends, which lost 4 bases and 15 bases, there was a span of 13 bases. Germline CDR1 and CDR2: SGHAT and FQNNGV. The CDR3 runs 11 residues. The CDR3 here is CASSSRLEWFF. The CDR3 DNA reads TGTGCCAGCAGCTCCCGACTAGAGTGGTTCTTC.

V and J are TRBV27 and TRBJ2-5; D possibly corresponds to TRBD2 (6 bases). CDR3 length: 14 amino acids. Trimming removed 6 bases from V and 4 bases from J, with 15 bases in between. The germline V gene encodes CDR1 MNHEY and CDR2 SMNVEV (reference sequence). The CDR3 coding sequence is TGTGCCAGCAGCCCGGCCAGGCGGGGAGAGACCCAGTACTTC. It translates to CASSPARRGETQYF.

This chain joins TRBV21-1 and TRBJ1-1; the D call of TRBD1 is as the table states it, not checked on the DNA. TRBV21-1 is a pseudogene segment. This CDR3 is built from 18 residues. The CDR3 nucleotides are TGTGCCAGCAGCAAACAGGTGCACCCCTCGACGGTGAACACTGAAGCTTTCTTT. Encoded protein: CASSKQVHPSTVNTEAFF.

The chain carries TRBV5-8 and TRBJ2-1; maybe TRBD1 (6 bases). This CDR3 spans 15 amino acids. Per the germline V gene, CDR1 is SGHTS and CDR2 is YDEGEE. Trimming removed 1 base at V and 2 bases at J, with 10 bases between. CDR3 sequence: CASSLYQGPYNEQFF. In DNA form, the CDR3 reads TGTGCCAGCAGCTTGTACCAGGGGCCCTACAATGAGCAGTTCTTC.

In its sample, this clone was seen a few times. The chain employs TRBV7-9 and TRBJ1-1, with 8 positions matching TRBD1. V shed 6 bases and J 4 bases; nucleotides not matched to a gene: 1. The CDR3 covers 12 residues. Germline V gene data show CDR1 as SEHNR and CDR2 as FQNEAQ (reference sequence). The CDR3 DNA follows: TGTGCCAGCAGAGACAGGGGCACTGAAGCTTTCTTT. This encodes CASRDRGTEAFF.

This clone appeared a single time. Other DNA sequences in the sample encode the same CDR3. The chain carries TRBV27 and TRBJ2-5, with TRBD1 matching 10 bases. The J segment lost 4 bases and the V segment lost 5 bases, leaving 4 bases of the junction unmatched. Looked up from germline, CDR1 is MNHEY and CDR2 is SMNVEV (reference sequence). This CDR3 contains 14 residues. As DNA, the CDR3 is TGTGCCAGCAGTATACGGGACAGGGGAGAGACCCAGTACTTC. Its protein is CASSIRDRGETQYF.

The chain combines TRBV7-2 with TRBJ2-7; 10 bases agree with TRBD2. With V trimmed by 4 bases and J by 3 bases, 6 bases remained unmatched. Germline V gene data show CDR1 as SGHTA and CDR2 as FQGNSA. The CDR3 is 15 amino acids. CDR3 sequence: CASSWLGLADYEQYF. CDR3 DNA: TGTGCCAGCAGCTGGCTAGGACTAGCGGACTACGAGCAGTACTTC.